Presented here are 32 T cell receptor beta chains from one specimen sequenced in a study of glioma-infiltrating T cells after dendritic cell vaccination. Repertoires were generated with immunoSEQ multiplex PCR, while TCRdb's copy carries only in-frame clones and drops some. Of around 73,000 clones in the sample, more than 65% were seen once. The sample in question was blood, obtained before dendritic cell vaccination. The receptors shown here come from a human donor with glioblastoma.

For the CDR3, the DNA is TGTGCCTGGACTCGGGGTTTCGACACTGAAGCTTTCTTT. It yields the protein CAWTRGFDTEAFF. The chain carries TRBV30 and TRBJ1-1, with D uncertain. This CDR3 comprises 13 residues. The V end was cut by 4 bases, the J end by 3 bases, with 12 bases between. Germline loops: CDR1 GTSNPN, CDR2 SVGIG (reference sequence).

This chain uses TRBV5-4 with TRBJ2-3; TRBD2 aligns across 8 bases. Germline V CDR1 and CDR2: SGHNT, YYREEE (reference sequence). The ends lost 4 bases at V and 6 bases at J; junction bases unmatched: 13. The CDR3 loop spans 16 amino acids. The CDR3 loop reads CASSPAGPRGGDTQYF. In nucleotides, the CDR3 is TGTGCCAGCAGCCCGGCCGGGCCCCGGGGGGGGGATACGCAGTATTTT.

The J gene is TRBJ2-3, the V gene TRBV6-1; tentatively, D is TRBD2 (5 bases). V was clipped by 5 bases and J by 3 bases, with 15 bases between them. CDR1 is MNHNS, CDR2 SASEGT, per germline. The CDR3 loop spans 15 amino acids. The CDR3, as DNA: TGTGCCAGCAGTCCGGGAAGCGTGCGGACAGATACGCAGTATTTT. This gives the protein CASSPGSVRTDTQYF.

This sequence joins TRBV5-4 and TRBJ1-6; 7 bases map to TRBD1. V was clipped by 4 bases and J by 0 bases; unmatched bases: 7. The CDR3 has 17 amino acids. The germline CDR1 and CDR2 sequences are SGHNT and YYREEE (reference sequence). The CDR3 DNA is TGTGCCAGCAGCCGGGACAGCGTAAGCTCCTATAATTCACCCCTCCACTTT. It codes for CASSRDSVSSYNSPLHF.

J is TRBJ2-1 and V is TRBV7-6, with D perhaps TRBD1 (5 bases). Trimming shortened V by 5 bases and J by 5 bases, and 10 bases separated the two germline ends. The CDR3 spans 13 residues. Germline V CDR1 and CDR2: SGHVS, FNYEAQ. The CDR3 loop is CASSPTDNNEQFF. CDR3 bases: TGTGCCAGCAGCCCCACGGACAACAATGAGCAGTTCTTC.

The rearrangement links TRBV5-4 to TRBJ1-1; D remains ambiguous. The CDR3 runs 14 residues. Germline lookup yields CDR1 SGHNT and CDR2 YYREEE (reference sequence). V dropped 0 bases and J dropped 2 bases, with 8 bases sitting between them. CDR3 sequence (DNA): TGTGCCAGCAGCTTGGAACAGATCAACACTGAAGCTTTCTTT. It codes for CASSLEQINTEAFF.

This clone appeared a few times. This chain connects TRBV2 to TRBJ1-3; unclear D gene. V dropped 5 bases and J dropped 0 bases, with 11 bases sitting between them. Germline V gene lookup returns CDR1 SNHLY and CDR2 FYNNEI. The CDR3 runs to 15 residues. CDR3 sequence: CASSSPGNSGNTIYF. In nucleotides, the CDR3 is TGTGCCAGCAGTAGTCCGGGGAACTCTGGAAACACCATATATTTT.

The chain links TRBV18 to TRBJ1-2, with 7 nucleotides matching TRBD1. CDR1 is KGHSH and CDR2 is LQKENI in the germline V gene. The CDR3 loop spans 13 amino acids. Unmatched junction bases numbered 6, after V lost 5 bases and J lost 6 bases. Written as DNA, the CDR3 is TGTGCCAGCTCAGGGGACAGTCTCCATGGCTACACCTTC. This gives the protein CASSGDSLHGYTF. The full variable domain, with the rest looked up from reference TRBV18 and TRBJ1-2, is NAGVMQNPRHLVRRRGQEARLRCSPMKGHSHVYWYRQLPEEGLKFMVYLQKENIIDESGMPKERFSAEFPKEGPSILRIQQVVRGDSAAYFCASSGDSLHGYTFGSGTRLTVV.

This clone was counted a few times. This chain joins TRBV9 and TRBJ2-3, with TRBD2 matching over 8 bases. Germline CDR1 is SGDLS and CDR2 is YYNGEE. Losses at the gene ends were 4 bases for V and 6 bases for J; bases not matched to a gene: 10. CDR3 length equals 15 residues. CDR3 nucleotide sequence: TGTGCCAGCAGCCCAGCGGGGGTAGCCCCGGATACGCAGTATTTT. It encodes CASSPAGVAPDTQYF.

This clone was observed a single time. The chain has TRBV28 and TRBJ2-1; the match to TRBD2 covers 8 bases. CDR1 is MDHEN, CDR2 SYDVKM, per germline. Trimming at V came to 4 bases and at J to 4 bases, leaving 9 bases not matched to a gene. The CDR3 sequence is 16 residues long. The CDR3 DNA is TGTGCCAGCAGTTCGAATCCGGGACTAGGGTACAATGAGCAGTTCTTC. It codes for CASSSNPGLGYNEQFF.

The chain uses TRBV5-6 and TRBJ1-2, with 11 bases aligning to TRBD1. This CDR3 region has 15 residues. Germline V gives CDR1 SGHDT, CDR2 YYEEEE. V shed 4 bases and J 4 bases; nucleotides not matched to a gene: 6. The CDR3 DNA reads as TGTGCCAGCAGCATGGACAGGGGGCGCGTCTATGGCTACACCTTC. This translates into CASSMDRGRVYGYTF.

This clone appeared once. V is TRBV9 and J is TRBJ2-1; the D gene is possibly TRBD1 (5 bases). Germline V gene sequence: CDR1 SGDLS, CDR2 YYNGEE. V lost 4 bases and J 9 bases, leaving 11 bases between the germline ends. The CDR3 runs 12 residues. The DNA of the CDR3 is TGTGCCAGCAGCTTCCAGGGTTTTGAGCAGTTCTTC. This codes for CASSFQGFEQFF.

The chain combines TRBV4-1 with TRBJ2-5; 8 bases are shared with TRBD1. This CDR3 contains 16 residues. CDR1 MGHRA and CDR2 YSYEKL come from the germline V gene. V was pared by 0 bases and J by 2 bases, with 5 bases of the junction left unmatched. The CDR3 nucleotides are TGCGCCAGCAGCCAAGACCCGGGACAGGTACAAGAGACCCAGTACTTC. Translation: CASSQDPGQVQETQYF.

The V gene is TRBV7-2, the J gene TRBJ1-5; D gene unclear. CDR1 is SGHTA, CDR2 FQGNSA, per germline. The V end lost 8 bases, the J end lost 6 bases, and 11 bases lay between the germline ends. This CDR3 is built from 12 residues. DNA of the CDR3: TGTGCCAGCGGTTTTCAGGTTCAGCCCCAGCATTTT. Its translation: CASGFQVQPQHF.

The CDR3: CASSLVGGLDRNEQFF. As DNA, the CDR3 is TGTGCCAGCAGCTTAGTAGGGGGACTAGATCGGAATGAGCAGTTCTTC. This chain uses TRBV7-9 with TRBJ2-1; the match to TRBD2 covers 8 bases. The CDR3 length is 16 residues. Losses at the gene ends were 1 base for V and 7 bases for J; bases not matched to a gene: 9. Germline CDR1 and CDR2: SEHNR and FQNEAQ (reference sequence).

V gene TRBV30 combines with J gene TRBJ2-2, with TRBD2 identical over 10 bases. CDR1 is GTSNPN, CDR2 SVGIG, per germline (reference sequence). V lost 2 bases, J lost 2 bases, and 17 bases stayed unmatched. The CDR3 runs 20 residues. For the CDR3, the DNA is TGTGCCTGGAGTTCTTCCCGGACTAGCGGTCGGGGAGATAACACCGGGGAGCTGTTTTTT. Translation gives CAWSSSRTSGRGDNTGELFF.

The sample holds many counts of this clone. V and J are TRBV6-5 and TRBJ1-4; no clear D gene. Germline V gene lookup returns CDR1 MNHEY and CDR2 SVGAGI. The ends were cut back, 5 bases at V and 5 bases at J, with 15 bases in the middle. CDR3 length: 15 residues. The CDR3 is CASSRSPYQNEKLFF. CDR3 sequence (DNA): TGTGCCAGCAGTCGTTCACCTTACCAGAATGAAAAACTGTTTTTT.

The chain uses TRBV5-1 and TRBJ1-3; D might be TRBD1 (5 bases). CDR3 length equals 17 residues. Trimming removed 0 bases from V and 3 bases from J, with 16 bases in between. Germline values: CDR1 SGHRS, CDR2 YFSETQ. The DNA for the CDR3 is TGCGCCAGCAGCTTGGAAGCAGGGAAAGGCTTTGGAAACACCATATATTTT. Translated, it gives CASSLEAGKGFGNTIYF. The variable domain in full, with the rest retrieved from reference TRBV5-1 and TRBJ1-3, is KAGVTQTPRYLIKTRGQQVTLSCSPISGHRSVSWYQQTPGQGLQFLFEYFSETQRNKGNFPGRFSGRQFSNSRSEMNVSTLELGDSALYLCASSLEAGKGFGNTIYFGEGSWLTVV.

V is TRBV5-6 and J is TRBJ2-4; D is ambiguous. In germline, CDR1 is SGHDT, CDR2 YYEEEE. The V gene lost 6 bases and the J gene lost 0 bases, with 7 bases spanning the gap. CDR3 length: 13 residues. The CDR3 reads CASTLAAKNIQYF. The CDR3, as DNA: TGTGCCAGCACTCTGGCAGCCAAAAACATTCAGTACTTC.

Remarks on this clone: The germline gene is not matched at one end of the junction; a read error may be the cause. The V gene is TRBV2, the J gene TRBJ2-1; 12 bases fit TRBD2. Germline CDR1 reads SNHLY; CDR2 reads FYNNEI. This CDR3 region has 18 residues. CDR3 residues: CASSKAGLAGGLYNEQFF. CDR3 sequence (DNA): TGTGCCAGCAGTAAAGCGGGCCTAGCGGGGGGGCTGTACAATGAGCAGTTCTTC.

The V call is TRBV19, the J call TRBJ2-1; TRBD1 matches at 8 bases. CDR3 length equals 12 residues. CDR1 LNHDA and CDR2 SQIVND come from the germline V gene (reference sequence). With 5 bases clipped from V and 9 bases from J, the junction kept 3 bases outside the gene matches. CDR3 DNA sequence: TGTGCCAGTAGTTCAGGGGGCGGTGAGCAGTTCTTC. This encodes CASSSGGGEQFF.

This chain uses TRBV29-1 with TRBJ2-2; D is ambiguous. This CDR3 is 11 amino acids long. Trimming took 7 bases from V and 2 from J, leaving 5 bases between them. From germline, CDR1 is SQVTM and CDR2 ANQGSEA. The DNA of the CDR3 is TGCAGCGGCGAAAACACCGGGGAGCTGTTTTTT. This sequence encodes CSGENTGELFF.

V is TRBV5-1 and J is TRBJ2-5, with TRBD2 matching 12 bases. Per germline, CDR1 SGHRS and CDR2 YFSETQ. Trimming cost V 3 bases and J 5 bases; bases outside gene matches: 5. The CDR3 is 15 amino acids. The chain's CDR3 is CASSSSSGRAETQYF. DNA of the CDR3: TGCGCCAGCAGCTCCTCTAGCGGGAGGGCGGAGACCCAGTACTTC.

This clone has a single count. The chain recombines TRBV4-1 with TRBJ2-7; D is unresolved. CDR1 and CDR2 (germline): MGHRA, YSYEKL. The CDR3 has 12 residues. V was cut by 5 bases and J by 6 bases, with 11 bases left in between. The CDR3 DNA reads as TGCGCCAGCAGCTCCCTAGATGGCGAGCAGTACTTC. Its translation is CASSSLDGEQYF.

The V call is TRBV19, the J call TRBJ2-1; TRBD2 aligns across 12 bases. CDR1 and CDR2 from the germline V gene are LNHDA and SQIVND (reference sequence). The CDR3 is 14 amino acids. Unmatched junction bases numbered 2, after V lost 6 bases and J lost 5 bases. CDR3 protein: CASRASGGDNEQFF. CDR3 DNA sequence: TGTGCCAGTAGAGCTAGCGGGGGGGACAATGAGCAGTTCTTC. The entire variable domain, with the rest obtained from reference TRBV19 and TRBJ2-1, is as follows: DGGITQSPKYLFRKEGQNVTLSCEQNLNHDAMYWYRQDPGQGLRLIYYSQIVNDFQKGDIAEGYSVSREKKESFPLTVTSAQKNPTAFYLCASRASGGDNEQFFGPGTRLTVL.

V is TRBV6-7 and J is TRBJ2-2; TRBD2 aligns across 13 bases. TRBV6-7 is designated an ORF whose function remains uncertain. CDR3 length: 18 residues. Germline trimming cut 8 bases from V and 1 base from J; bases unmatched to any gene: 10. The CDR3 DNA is TGTGCCAGCCGACACTTGGGACTAGCGGGATTGAACACCGGGGAGCTGTTTTTT. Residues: CASRHLGLAGLNTGELFF.

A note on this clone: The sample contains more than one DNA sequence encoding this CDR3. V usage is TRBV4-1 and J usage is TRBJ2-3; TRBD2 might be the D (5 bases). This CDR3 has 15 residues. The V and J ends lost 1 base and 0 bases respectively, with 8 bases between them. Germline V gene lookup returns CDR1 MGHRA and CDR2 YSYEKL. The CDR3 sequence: CASSQVSGSTDTQYF. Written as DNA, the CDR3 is TGCGCCAGCAGCCAAGTCTCGGGGAGCACAGATACGCAGTATTTT.

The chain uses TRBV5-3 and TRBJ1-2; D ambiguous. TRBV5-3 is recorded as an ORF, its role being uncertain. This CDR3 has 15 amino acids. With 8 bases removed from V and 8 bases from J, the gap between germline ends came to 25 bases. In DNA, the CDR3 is TGTGCCAGGAGGGTCCCGGTCAGTTATAAGATGGGCTACACCTTC. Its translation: CARRVPVSYKMGYTF.

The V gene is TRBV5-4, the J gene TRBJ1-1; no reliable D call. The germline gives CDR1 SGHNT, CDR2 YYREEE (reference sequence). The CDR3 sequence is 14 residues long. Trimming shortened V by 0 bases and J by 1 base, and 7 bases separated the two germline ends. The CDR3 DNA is TGTGCCAGCAGCTTGGGAATAGCGAACACTGAAGCTTTCTTT. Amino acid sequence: CASSLGIANTEAFF.

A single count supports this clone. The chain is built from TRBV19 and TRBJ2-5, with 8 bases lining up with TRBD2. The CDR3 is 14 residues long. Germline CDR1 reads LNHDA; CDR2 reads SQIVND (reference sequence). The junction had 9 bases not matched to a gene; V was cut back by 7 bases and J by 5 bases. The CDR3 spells CASKTSGGSETQYF. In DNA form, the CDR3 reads TGTGCCAGTAAGACGTCGGGGGGGAGCGAGACCCAGTACTTC. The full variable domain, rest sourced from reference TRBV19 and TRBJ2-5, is DGGITQSPKYLFRKEGQNVTLSCEQNLNHDAMYWYRQDPGQGLRLIYYSQIVNDFQKGDIAEGYSVSREKKESFPLTVTSAQKNPTAFYLCASKTSGGSETQYFGPGTRLLVL.

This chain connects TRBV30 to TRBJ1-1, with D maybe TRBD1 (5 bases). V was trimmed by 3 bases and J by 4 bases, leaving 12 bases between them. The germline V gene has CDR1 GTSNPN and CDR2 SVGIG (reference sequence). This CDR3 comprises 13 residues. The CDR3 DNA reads TGTGCCTGGAGAAAACCGGGGGGCACTGAAGCTTTCTTT. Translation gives CAWRKPGGTEAFF.

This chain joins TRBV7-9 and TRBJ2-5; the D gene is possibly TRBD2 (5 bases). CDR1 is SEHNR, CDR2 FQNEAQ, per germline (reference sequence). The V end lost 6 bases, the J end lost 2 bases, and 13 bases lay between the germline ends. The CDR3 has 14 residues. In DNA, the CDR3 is TGTGCCAGCAGTTCTGGACTGGGACAAGAGACCCAGTACTTC. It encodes CASSSGLGQETQYF.